This T cell receptor beta chain is drawn from a study of metastatic and nonmetastatic thyroid tumors (TCRdb year 2020). Some background on the complete study: For patients with malignant and with benign thyroid disease, the researchers compared repertoires between peripheral blood samples and tumor or nodule tissue samples.

Broad study findings and their caveats: In both blood and tumor samples, malignant tumors were reported to have significantly higher TCR beta diversity than benign nodules.

Libraries were made using PCR. Instrument used: Illumina HiSeq 4000. High-throughput sequencing was used to profile the TCR beta-chain CDR3 region of every patient. The authors' pipeline ran thus. A classifier to discriminate distant-metastatic papillary thyroid cancer patients was built from CDR3 differences across clinicopathological groups. The Shannon index was used to measure repertoire diversity, and the Morisita-Horn index was used to measure how similar tumor and blood repertoires were. Clones were called with MiXCR by TCRdb after fastp trimmed the public reads at Q25, and only in-frame beta chains were retained. TCRdb, not the original authors, processed these V and J calls. The sample data list tens of thousands of clones, and around 20% of these were observed just once. Over 10% of the sample rests with the top ten. No treatment had been received by any patient before thyroid surgery. Using T-cell receptor beta sequencing, the researchers looked back retrospectively at clinical samples from patients, gathered between the early 2010s and the late 2010s.

This clone was seen many times. Its antigen specificity is not known. Within one base of it there is no much larger clone, and no base qualities were kept. For this chain, trimming is 7 bases at the V end and 7 bases at the J end, and the number of junction bases without a gene match is 7. From a lookup of the germline V gene, CDR1 and CDR2 are MNHNS and SASEGT. There are 13 amino acids in the CDR3, from cysteine to phenylalanine inclusive. The read is trimmed to its CDR3 DNA, 39 bases read in frame from base 1. Sample: blood. The sequence is built from TRBV6-1 and TRBJ2-1; 7 bases in the junction line up with TRBD2. The clonotype was recovered from a female donor with papillary thyroid cancer or a benign thyroid nodule (not recorded which). Some clones in this sample may be carry-over from other donors' samples. The CDR3 protein sequence reads: CASTPTSSNEQFF. The DNA sequence follows: TGTGCCAGCACACCGACTAGCTCAAATGAGCAGTTCTTC.